This T cell receptor beta chain was identified in a study of T-cell reconstitution after alpha-beta-depleted transplantation in children. There are 14 residues in the CDR3. Per germline, CDR1 SGHRS and CDR2 YFSETQ. V shed 4 bases and J shed 3 bases, with 13 bases lying between them. Unique molecular identifiers were used in preparing the TCRbeta library. TCRdb passed the PCR reads through MiXCR, listing each CDR3 protein once. The table lists 750,000 to 950,000 distinct CDR3 sequences, approximately 15% of them singletons. The study's findings and limits: Once a year had passed after transplant, T-cell counts and diversity came mostly from newly produced T cells. Day-60 TCRbeta diversity that was high in some patients was derived from surviving recipient T cells and thymic progenitors.

This clonotype was recorded a few times. Its antigen is not identified. This chain links TRBV5-1 with TRBJ1-1, with D possibly being TRBD1 (6 bases). This sample comprised PBMCs, mostly from graft donor cells, obtained 360 days after TCRalphabeta/CD19-depleted stem cell transplant. The receptor was isolated from a male patient aged 10-17 years who had a stem cell transplant for acute lymphoblastic leukemia, so the T cells may come from the graft donor. This chain's CDR3 is CASSKGGQDTEAFF. Here the CDR3 DNA reads TGCGCCAGCAGCAAAGGGGGTCAGGACACTGAAGCTTTCTTT.